This T cell receptor (beta chain) was recorded in a study of blood T cells in healthy people across ages (dated by TCRdb to between 2015 and 2017). Background on the whole study: In model experiments, roughly one uniquely barcoded TCR beta cDNA molecule per two T cells was captured by template switching. The donors were split into four age groups: young (average about 15 years), middle-aged (roughly 39), aged (approximately 59) and long-lived (approximately 80). Donors of different ages were randomly distributed across sequencing lanes to avoid experimental bias. The study measured age-related changes in TCR beta repertoire diversity using deep sequencing normalized with unique cDNA molecular identifiers. The study analyzed two additional independent replicas of 1 million unique cDNA reads from the same blood draw for two donors, one aged 18 to 29 and one aged 80 or older.

In its sample, this clonotype was seen a few times. The clone's antigen remains unknown. Qualities for individual bases were not recorded, and no much larger clone is one base off. Donors were approximately 42 systemically healthy Caucasian individuals from Russia aged roughly 6 to 90 years. Each donor gave around 9.9 milliliters of peripheral blood, collected into EDTA-treated Vacutainer tubes. PBMCs were isolated by Ficoll-Paque density-gradient centrifugation, with at least 7 million obtained per sample. Trizol reagent was used to extract total RNA from the PBMCs, yielding at least 6 micrograms per sample. For every donor, an aliquot of PBMCs went through flow cytometry to measure the percentages of naive CD45RAhigh/CD27high T cells. Receptor amplification or capture employed 5' RACE. The sample was run on an Illumina HiSeq 2500. The second PCR ran for about 7 to 11 cycles and used a J-beta primer mix along with a sample-barcoded 5' primer. A template-switch 5' adaptor carrying 12 random nucleotides introduced a unique molecular identifier onto each TCR beta cDNA molecule. Each sample yielded at least 3 million CDR3-containing paired-end reads. First-strand cDNA synthesis was performed from all RNA using the Mint cDNA synthesis kit, with priming by a TRBC-specific oligonucleotide. After uracil-DNA glycosylase treatment, a first 18-cycle PCR used universal primers M1SS and BC2_uni_R on all cDNA. From the authors' description of their analysis: For normalization, 1 million high-quality reads were randomly selected from each sample, with every read carrying a distinct molecular identifier. Reads sharing molecular identifiers were discarded rather than binned into consensus sequences. MiTCR, run with a Q25 quality threshold and the strictest error-elimination algorithm, handled CDR3 identification, clonotype clustering and error correction. A nonparametric unseen species model with Euler transformation was used to estimate a lower bound on total TCR beta diversity. TCRdb ran its own pipeline on the public reads, namely fastp trimming at Q25 and MiXCR clone calling, and kept in-frame beta chains. Rows with a matching CDR3 protein are joined into one entry that keeps the most common DNA and genes. TCRdb's processing, not the study's, gives the V and J calls here. This sample lists 550,000 to 600,000 distinct CDR3 sequences; less than 60% were detected once. Of the sample, 20% to 25% falls within the top ten clones.

Here is what the overall study found, with its caveats: A strong correlation was found between observed TCR beta diversity and the percentage of naive T cells measured by flow cytometry. Compared with the aged group, the long-lived group had more naive CD4+ T cells, fewer expanded clones and increased TCR diversity, a pattern suggesting age selection. Estimates of total diversity from one million sequenced T cells were regarded as lower bounds and underestimates. Conclusive comparison of naive and antigen-experienced compartments was prevented by the profiling of bulk unsorted PBMCs. As age increased, observed TCR beta diversity per million T cells dropped in a roughly linear way, and a significant reduction was already evident by age approximately 40. Donor CMV infection status was unknown, potentially confounding age-related changes in expanded clonotypes.

Looking up the germline V gene yields CDR1 MDHEN and CDR2 SYDVKM. V is trimmed back by 8 bases and J by 9 bases, and the junction contains 15 bases that no gene match accounts for. Inclusive of the bounding cysteine and phenylalanine, the CDR3 is 15 residues long. Of all the DNA, just the CDR3 is kept, 45 bases in frame from base 1. Sequencing input: blood. The TCR comes from a man aged 80 or over in good health. The rearranged segments are TRBV28 and TRBJ2-3; TRBD2 agrees with 9 junctional bases. The CDR3 loop reads CASVPASGAAETQYF. At the DNA level, the sequence is TGTGCCAGCGTTCCGGCTAGCGGGGCGGCGGAAACGCAGTATTTT.